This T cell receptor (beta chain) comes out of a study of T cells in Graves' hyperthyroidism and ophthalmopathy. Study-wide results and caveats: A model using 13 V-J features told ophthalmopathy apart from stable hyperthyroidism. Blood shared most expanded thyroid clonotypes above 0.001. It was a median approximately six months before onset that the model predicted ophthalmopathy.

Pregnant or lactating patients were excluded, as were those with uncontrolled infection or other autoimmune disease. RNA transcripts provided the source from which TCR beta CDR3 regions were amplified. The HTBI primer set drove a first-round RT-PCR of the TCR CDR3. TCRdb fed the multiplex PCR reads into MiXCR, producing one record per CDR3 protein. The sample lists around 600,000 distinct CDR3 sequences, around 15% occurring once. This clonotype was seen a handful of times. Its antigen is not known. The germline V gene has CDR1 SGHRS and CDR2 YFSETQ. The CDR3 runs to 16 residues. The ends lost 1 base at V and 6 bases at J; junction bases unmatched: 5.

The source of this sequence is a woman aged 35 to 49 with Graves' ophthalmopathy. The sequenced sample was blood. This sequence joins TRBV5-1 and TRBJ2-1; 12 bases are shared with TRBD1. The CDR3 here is CASSLLPGQGANEQFF. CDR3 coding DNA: TGCGCCAGCAGCTTGTTACCGGGACAGGGGGCCAATGAGCAGTTCTTC.